These T cell receptor beta chains were read from a single sample in a study of a mutant IDH1 vaccine in newly diagnosed glioma. Their specific antigens are unknown. Sequencing was performed with immunoSEQ multiplex PCR; in TCRdb, only in-frame clones are kept and a portion is missing. Of about 66,000 clones listed, roughly 71% are singletons. The material sequenced was PBMCs, taken from a glioma patient whose treatment included an IDH1 peptide vaccine. The receptors here all came from a man aged 45-65 years with glioma. Both conserved end residues are part of each CDR3. D genes are given only for firm matches. Clone size is shown for a subset of rows, as once, few, many or a class of expanded clone.

size: NA
J: TRBJ1-5
D: NA
V: TRBV15
CDR3: CATSPVRAQPQHF
DNA: TGTGCCACCAGCCCCGTCAGGGCTCAGCCCCAGCATTTT

size: NA
J: TRBJ1-4
D: NA
V: TRBV5-4
CDR3: CASSGGAGEKLFF
DNA: TGTGCCAGCAGCGGCGGGGCCGGCGAAAAACTGTTTTTT

size: NA
J: TRBJ2-5
D: TRBD1
V: TRBV5-4
CDR3: CASSQRTGLGRETQYF
DNA: TGTGCCAGCAGCCAGCGGACAGGGTTAGGTCGAGAGACCCAGTACTTC

size: NA
J: TRBJ1-5
D: TRBD1
V: TRBV2
CDR3: CASGGQGSHQPQHF
DNA: TGTGCCAGCGGGGGACAGGGGAGTCATCAGCCCCAGCATTTT

size: NA
J: TRBJ1-1
D: NA
V: TRBV7-2
CDR3: CASSPERQNTEAFF
DNA: TGTGCCAGCAGCCCAGAGAGACAGAACACTGAAGCTTTCTTT

size: NA
J: TRBJ1-1
D: TRBD1
V: TRBV5-1
CDR3: CASSLAGTGGRREAFF
DNA: TGCGCCAGCAGCTTGGCCGGTACAGGGGGGAGGAGGGAAGCTTTCTTT

size: few
J: TRBJ2-5
D: TRBD1
V: TRBV10-3
CDR3: CAISDLGQGGETQYF
DNA: TGTGCCATCAGCGATTTGGGACAGGGAGGGGAGACCCAGTACTTC

size: NA
J: TRBJ2-2
D: NA
V: TRBV5-1
CDR3: CASKETAPPGELFF
DNA: TGCGCCAGCAAGGAGACTGCCCCACCCGGGGAGCTGTTTTTT

size: few
J: TRBJ2-7
D: NA
V: TRBV19
CDR3: CASSNPNSYEQYF
DNA: TGTGCCAGTAGTAATCCCAACTCCTACGAGCAGTACTTC

size: NA
J: TRBJ1-2
D: NA
V: TRBV7-9
CDR3: CASSLGQAFYGYTF
DNA: TGTGCCAGCAGCTTAGGACAGGCCTTCTATGGCTACACCTTC

size: few
J: TRBJ2-1
D: NA
V: TRBV5-1
CDR3: CASRVGGEQFF
DNA: TGCGCCAGCAGGGTGGGGGGAGAGCAGTTCTTC

size: NA
J: TRBJ2-1
D: TRBD2
V: TRBV30
CDR3: CAWSEEQRGVYYNEQFF
DNA: TGTGCCTGGAGCGAGGAGCAGCGGGGGGTATACTACAATGAGCAGTTCTTC

size: NA
J: TRBJ2-2
D: NA
V: TRBV27
CDR3: CASSFGAGTGELFF
DNA: TGTGCCAGCAGTTTTGGTGCGGGCACCGGGGAGCTGTTTTTT

size: NA
J: TRBJ2-4
D: NA
V: TRBV5-1
CDR3: CASSLWGEKNIQYF
DNA: TGCGCCAGCAGCCTTTGGGGCGAGAAAAACATTCAGTACTTC

size: NA
J: TRBJ1-5
D: NA
V: TRBV6-1
CDR3: CASSERRGSQPQHF
DNA: TGTGCCAGCAGTGAAAGGAGGGGCAGTCAGCCCCAGCATTTT

size: few
J: TRBJ1-5
D: NA
V: TRBV1
CDR3: CTSSQPRDHSNQPQHF
DNA: TGCACCAGCAGCCAACCCCGGGACCATAGCAATCAGCCCCAGCATTTT

size: NA
J: TRBJ2-5
D: NA
V: TRBV19
CDR3: CASSIVPGPETQYF
DNA: TGTGCCAGTAGTATAGTACCGGGTCCAGAGACCCAGTACTTC

size: NA
J: TRBJ1-1
D: NA
V: TRBV7-2
CDR3: CASSFWTANTEAFF
DNA: TGTGCCAGCAGCTTTTGGACAGCGAACACTGAAGCTTTCTTT

size: once
J: TRBJ2-5
D: TRBD1
V: TRBV27
CDR3: CASSLTGVSVTQYF
DNA: TGTGCCAGCAGTTTAACAGGGGTTAGTGTGACCCAGTACTTC

size: NA
J: TRBJ2-7
D: NA
V: TRBV7-9
CDR3: CASSLDRVEQYF
DNA: TGTGCCAGCAGCTTAGACAGGGTCGAGCAGTACTTC

size: NA
J: TRBJ2-4
D: TRBD2
V: TRBV28
CDR3: CASSFRPAGVAKNIQYF
DNA: TGTGCCAGCAGCTTCAGGCCAGCGGGGGTGGCCAAAAACATTCAGTACTTC

size: NA
J: TRBJ1-3
D: NA
V: TRBV30
CDR3: CAWSGKSSGNTIYF
DNA: TGTGCCTGGAGCGGGAAGAGCTCTGGAAACACCATATATTTT

size: few
J: TRBJ1-2
D: NA
V: TRBV5-6
CDR3: CASSSGTRGGYTF
DNA: TGTGCCAGCAGCTCAGGGACCCGTGGGGGCTACACCTTC

size: NA
J: TRBJ1-2
D: NA
V: TRBV19
CDR3: CASSKGDLGYTF
DNA: TGTGCCAGTAGTAAAGGGGACCTGGGCTACACCTTC

size: NA
J: TRBJ1-1
D: NA
V: TRBV7-9
CDR3: CASSLAGGRNTEAFF
DNA: TGTGCCAGCAGCCTGGCTGGGGGGAGGAACACTGAAGCTTTCTTT

size: NA
J: TRBJ1-4
D: NA
V: TRBV7-6
CDR3: CASSPDLHTNEKLFF
DNA: TGTGCCAGCAGCCCCGATCTCCACACTAATGAAAAACTGTTTTTT

size: once
J: TRBJ1-2
D: NA
V: TRBV30
CDR3: CAWSPGISYGYTF
DNA: TGTGCCTGGAGTCCCGGGATTTCCTATGGCTACACCTTC

size: NA
J: TRBJ2-1
D: TRBD2
V: TRBV15
CDR3: CATSRDRLAGVEQFF
DNA: TGTGCCACCAGCAGAGATCGCCTAGCGGGGGTTGAGCAGTTCTTC

size: NA
J: TRBJ2-1
D: TRBD2
V: TRBV5-4
CDR3: CASSLGASGSYNEQFF
DNA: TGTGCCAGCAGCTTGGGGGCTAGCGGCTCCTACAATGAGCAGTTCTTC

size: few
J: TRBJ2-3
D: NA
V: TRBV29-1
CDR3: CSVDRPQGTDTQYF
DNA: TGCAGCGTTGATAGGCCTCAAGGCACAGATACGCAGTATTTT

size: NA
J: TRBJ2-7
D: TRBD2
V: TRBV5-1
CDR3: CASSDTSGSSYEQYF
DNA: TGCGCCAGCAGCGACACTAGCGGGAGCTCCTACGAGCAGTACTTC

size: NA
J: TRBJ2-4
D: TRBD1
V: TRBV2
CDR3: CASSRTGQNIQYF
DNA: TGTGCCAGCAGCAGGACAGGGCAAAACATTCAGTACTTC

size: NA
J: TRBJ2-1
D: NA
V: TRBV7-2
CDR3: CASRPGGYNEQFF
DNA: TGTGCCAGCAGACCTGGTGGATACAATGAGCAGTTCTTC

size: NA
J: TRBJ1-2
D: NA
V: TRBV19
CDR3: CASKRWGAEETNYGYTF
DNA: TGTGCCAGTAAACGGTGGGGGGCAGAGGAAACTAACTATGGCTACACCTTC

size: medium-sized
J: TRBJ2-7
D: NA
V: TRBV7-2
CDR3: CASSDRYEQYF
DNA: TGTGCCAGCAGCGACAGGTACGAGCAGTACTTC

size: NA
J: TRBJ1-2
D: NA
V: TRBV25-1
CDR3: CASNQGYGYTF
DNA: TGTGCCAGCAATCAGGGTTATGGCTACACCTTC

size: NA
J: TRBJ1-1
D: NA
V: TRBV14
CDR3: CASSHYMRANTEAFF
DNA: TGTGCCAGCAGCCATTACATGAGGGCGAACACTGAAGCTTTCTTT

size: NA
J: TRBJ2-7
D: TRBD1
V: TRBV6-6
CDR3: CASSPRGTGASYEQYF
DNA: TGTGCCAGCAGTCCGCGGGGGACAGGGGCCTCCTACGAGCAGTACTTC

size: once
J: TRBJ2-6
D: NA
V: TRBV7-8
CDR3: CASISAGVSGANVLTF
DNA: TGTGCCAGCATCTCTGCCGGGGTTTCTGGGGCCAACGTCCTGACTTTC

size: NA
J: TRBJ1-2
D: NA
V: TRBV14
CDR3: CASSHRDGRGYTF
DNA: TGTGCCAGCAGCCACCGGGACGGTCGAGGCTACACCTTC